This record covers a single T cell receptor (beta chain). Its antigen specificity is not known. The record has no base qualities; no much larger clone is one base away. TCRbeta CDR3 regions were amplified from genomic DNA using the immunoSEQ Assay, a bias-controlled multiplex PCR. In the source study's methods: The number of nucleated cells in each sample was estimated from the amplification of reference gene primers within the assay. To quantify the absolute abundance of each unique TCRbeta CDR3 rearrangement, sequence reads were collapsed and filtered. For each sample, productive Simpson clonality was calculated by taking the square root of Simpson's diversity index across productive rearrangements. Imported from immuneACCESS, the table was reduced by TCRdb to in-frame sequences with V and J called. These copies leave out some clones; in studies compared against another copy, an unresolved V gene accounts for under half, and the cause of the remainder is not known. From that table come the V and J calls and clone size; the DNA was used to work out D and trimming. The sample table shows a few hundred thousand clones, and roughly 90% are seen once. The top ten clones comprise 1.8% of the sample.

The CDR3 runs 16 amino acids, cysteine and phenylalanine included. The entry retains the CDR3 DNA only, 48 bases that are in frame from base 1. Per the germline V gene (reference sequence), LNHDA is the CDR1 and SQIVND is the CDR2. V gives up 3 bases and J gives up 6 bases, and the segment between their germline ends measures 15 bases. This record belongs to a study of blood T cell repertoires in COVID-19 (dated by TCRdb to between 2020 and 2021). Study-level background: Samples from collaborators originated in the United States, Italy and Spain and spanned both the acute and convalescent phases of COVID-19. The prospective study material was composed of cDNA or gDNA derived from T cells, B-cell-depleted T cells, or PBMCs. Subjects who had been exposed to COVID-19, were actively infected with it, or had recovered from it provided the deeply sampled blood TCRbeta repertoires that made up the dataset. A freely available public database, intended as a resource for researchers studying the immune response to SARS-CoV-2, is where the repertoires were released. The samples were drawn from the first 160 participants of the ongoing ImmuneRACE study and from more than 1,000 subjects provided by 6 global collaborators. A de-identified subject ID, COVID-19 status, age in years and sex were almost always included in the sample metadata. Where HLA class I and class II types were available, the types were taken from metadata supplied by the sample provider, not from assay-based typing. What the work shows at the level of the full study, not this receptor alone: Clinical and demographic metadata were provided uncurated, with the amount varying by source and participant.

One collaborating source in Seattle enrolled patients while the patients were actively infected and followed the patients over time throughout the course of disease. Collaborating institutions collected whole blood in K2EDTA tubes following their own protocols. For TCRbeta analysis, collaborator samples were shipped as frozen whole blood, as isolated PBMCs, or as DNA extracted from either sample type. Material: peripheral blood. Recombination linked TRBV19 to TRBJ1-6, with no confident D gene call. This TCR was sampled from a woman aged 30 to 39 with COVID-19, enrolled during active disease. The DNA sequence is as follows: TGTGCCAGTAGTATTGGTACGGTCCGGGGTAATTCACCCCTCCACTTT. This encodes CASSIGTVRGNSPLHF.